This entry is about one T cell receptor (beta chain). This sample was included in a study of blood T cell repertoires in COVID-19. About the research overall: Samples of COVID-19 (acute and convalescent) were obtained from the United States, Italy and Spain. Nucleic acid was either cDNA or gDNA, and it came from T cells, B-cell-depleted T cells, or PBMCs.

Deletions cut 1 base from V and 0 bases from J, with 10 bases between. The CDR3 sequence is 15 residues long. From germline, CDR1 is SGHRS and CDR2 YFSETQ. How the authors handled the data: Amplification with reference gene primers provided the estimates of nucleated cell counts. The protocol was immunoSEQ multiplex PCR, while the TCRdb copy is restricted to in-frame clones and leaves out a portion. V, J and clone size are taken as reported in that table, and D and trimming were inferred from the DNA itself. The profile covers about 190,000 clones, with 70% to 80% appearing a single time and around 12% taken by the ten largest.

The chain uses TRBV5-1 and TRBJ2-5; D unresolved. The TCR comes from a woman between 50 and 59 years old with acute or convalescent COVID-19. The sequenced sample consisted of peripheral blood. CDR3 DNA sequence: TGCGCCAGCAGCTTGCCTCGGCAGGACCAAGAGACCCAGTACTTC. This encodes CASSLPRQDQETQYF.